The T cell receptor (beta chain) under discussion was sequenced for a study of blood T cell repertoires in COVID-19. Study overall: T cells, B-cell-depleted T cells, or PBMCs supplied cDNA or gDNA.

Using immunoSEQ multiplex PCR, the repertoire was profiled, and TCRdb retains in-frame clones only, with some absent. This sample has 200,000 to 300,000 clones, with approximately 80% found just once. The Seattle patients joined while their infection was active and were tracked longitudinally afterward. Unmatched junction bases numbered 5, after V lost 8 bases and J lost 1 base. CDR1 and CDR2 from the germline V gene are ENHRY and SYGVKD. CDR3 size: 13 residues. This sequence joins TRBV10-3 and TRBJ2-7; the match to TRBD2 covers 7 bases. The clonotype comes from a woman of 80 years or more with COVID-19, enrolled during active disease. The sequenced sample consisted of peripheral blood. The CDR3 region has the DNA TGTGCCATCGGCGGCGGGGGATCCTACGAGCAGTACTTC. This codes for CAIGGGGSYEQYF.